Shown below are 4 T cell receptor beta chains from a single sample sequenced in a study of monozygotic twins with inflammatory bowel disease (dated by TCRdb to between 2018 and 2021). Library preparation employed 5' RACE. These reads were obtained on an Illumina HiSeq 2500. TCRdb reprocessed the reads, so every CDR3 protein sequence counts as one entry and DNA is not shown. This specimen's table enumerates fewer than 150,000 distinct CDR3 sequences. Roughly 2.5% of the sample comes from the top ten. The sequenced material came from blood. The receptors derive from a human donor with ulcerative colitis or Crohn's disease, or a healthy co-twin of an affected twin (not recorded which).

The chain carries TRBV9 and TRBJ2-7. The length of the CDR3 is 16 residues. Germline CDR1 and CDR2: SGDLS and YYNGEE. This CDR3 reads CASSLMDVPSPHEQYF.

The chain is built from TRBV5-1 and TRBJ2-3; TCRdb picks TRBD2, but there is no DNA to check that call. This CDR3 spans 14 amino acids. Germline lookup yields CDR1 SGHRS and CDR2 YFSETQ. The CDR3: CASSLAAGLDPQYF.

The chain carries TRBV20-1 and TRBJ2-7; TCRdb designates TRBD1, a call that cannot be tested without DNA. The CDR3 consists of 14 residues. Germline CDR1 DFQATT, CDR2 SNEGSKA (reference sequence). CDR3 amino acids: CSARVGGVSYEQYF.

The gene calls are TRBV7-9 and TRBJ1-2; the D call of TRBD1 rests on TCRdb alone, since no DNA is present to check it. Looked up from germline, CDR1 is SEHNR and CDR2 is FQNEAQ (reference sequence). The CDR3 length is 15 residues. The chain's CDR3 is CASSDAGTDIYGYTF.